A selection of T cell receptor beta chains follows, all from one sample in a study of PD-1 blockade in classical Hodgkin lymphoma. The table came from immunoSEQ multiplex PCR; TCRdb's copy has only in-frame clones and leaves some out. The sample records about 24,000 clones, around 84% being singletons. The sample here was peripheral blood mononuclear cells (PBMCs), taken before the fourth cycle of nivolumab. The receptors originated from a human donor with classical Hodgkin lymphoma. Both conserved end residues are part of each CDR3. The order of the fields is V gene, J gene, D gene, CDR3 protein. The D gene is left open where the match is weak.

>TRBV15|TRBJ1-1|TRBD1
CATSRGGTGTTEAFF
>TRBV15|TRBJ2-4|.
CATSRDRGAKNIQYF
>TRBV5-4|TRBJ2-7|.
CASSPSGGHFSYEQYF
>TRBV7-8|TRBJ2-6|.
CASSLSGFTTKSGQRPAF
>TRBV5-1|TRBJ2-1|TRBD2
CASSLVAGPYSEQFF
>TRBV19|TRBJ2-7|.
CASSIGGYAYEQYF
>TRBV19|TRBJ2-7|TRBD1
CATSPAGGREQYF
>TRBV27|TRBJ1-2|.
CASSFGGGEGYTF
>TRBV7-6|TRBJ2-1|TRBD2
CASSYGTSGRAYNEQFF
>TRBV12-5|TRBJ1-5|.
CASGGNQPQHF
>TRBV4-3|TRBJ1-6|.
CASSQDEGSTNSPLHF
>TRBV18|TRBJ1-1|.
CASSPAQIGTQNTEAFF
>TRBV30|TRBJ1-6|TRBD1
CAWRAGGRFRRNSPLHF
>TRBV28|TRBJ2-4|TRBD2
CASSSLEGSGSHKSKNIQYF
>TRBV5-6|TRBJ1-4|.
CASSSAQGEKLFF
>TRBV29-1|TRBJ1-2|.
CSSQDGNYGYTF
>TRBV7-9|TRBJ2-2|.
CASSPSYGYTGELFF
>TRBV14|TRBJ1-6|TRBD1
CASSQQGARNSPLHF
>TRBV30|TRBJ2-7|.
CAWSVTHTYEQYF
>TRBV5-4|TRBJ2-1|.
CASSSPGTGFNEQFF
>TRBV27|TRBJ2-1|TRBD2
CASSFSGTSASEQFF
>TRBV10-3|TRBJ1-6|TRBD1
CATGDRSNSPLHF
>TRBV27|TRBJ1-5|.
CASSPRKLQGNQPQHF
>TRBV4-1|TRBJ2-6|.
CASSPWGHGVLTF
>TRBV27|TRBJ1-2|.
CASSHRWASNYGYTF
>TRBV6-5|TRBJ2-3|.
CASSPWRDTDTQYF
>TRBV28|TRBJ1-5|.
CASRAKGTRGSNQPQHF
>TRBV5-1|TRBJ2-2|.
CASTANTGELFF
>TRBV7-9|TRBJ2-2|.
CASSPEVGTGELFF
>TRBV5-4|TRBJ2-1|.
CASSLVYYNEQFF
>TRBV27|TRBJ2-2|.
CASSSHYRTKDKLNTGELFF
>TRBV28|TRBJ1-2|.
CASKVRKYGYTF
>TRBV7-3|TRBJ1-2|.
CASSLTVTGGGYTF
>TRBV25-1|TRBJ2-7|.
CASSEGVGPSYEQYF
>TRBV11-1|TRBJ2-2|.
CASSLGTGELFF
>TRBV29-1|TRBJ1-1|.
CSVDRGNTEAFF
>TRBV11-3|TRBJ1-1|TRBD1
CASSLDDRGGTEAFF
>TRBV6-5|TRBJ1-1|.
CASSYSGQIEAFF
>TRBV5-1|TRBJ1-1|.
CASSLVPSRRGPNTEAFF
>TRBV7-8|TRBJ2-3|.
CASSLLAGPARDTQYF